These 32 T cell receptor beta chains were sequenced from one sample in a study of OX40 agonist ivuxolimab in advanced cancers. The protocol was immunoSEQ multiplex PCR, while the TCRdb copy is restricted to in-frame clones and leaves out a portion. The table lists 60,000 to 75,000 clones, about 94% of them singletons. The source was CD4+ or CD8+ T cells sorted from blood, collected in a trial of the OX40 agonist ivuxolimab. These TCRs come from an adult with an advanced solid tumor such as melanoma, head and neck, liver or kidney cancer.

The gene calls are TRBV5-4 and TRBJ2-7, with D unresolved. V was clipped by 0 bases and J by 2 bases, with 12 bases between them. CDR3 length: 15 amino acids. CDR1 SGHNT and CDR2 YYREEE come from the germline V gene (reference sequence). The CDR3 nucleotides read TGTGCCAGCAGCTTGGGTTCATCCCGTACCTACGAGCAGTACTTC. Translation: CASSLGSSRTYEQYF.

The J gene is TRBJ2-7, the V gene TRBV9; maybe TRBD2 (5 bases). CDR1 and CDR2 (germline): SGDLS, YYNGEE. V was shortened by 2 bases and J by 3 bases, with 15 bases between the two germline ends. This CDR3 has 15 residues. CDR3 amino acids: CASSVGVRTGYEQYF. DNA of the CDR3: TGTGCCAGCAGCGTCGGGGTGCGGACCGGCTACGAGCAGTACTTC.

The chain joins TRBV10-2 to TRBJ1-2, with D possibly matching TRBD1 (6 bases). The germline CDR1 and CDR2 sequences are WSHSY and SAAADI. The CDR3 covers 18 residues. The V end lost 1 base, the J end lost 0 bases, and 18 bases lay between the germline ends. In nucleotides, the CDR3 is TGCGCCAGCAGTGAGTACCCCTACACCGGACAGTCTAACTATGGCTACACCTTC. Protein: CASSEYPYTGQSNYGYTF.

The chain carries TRBV7-9 and TRBJ1-1; D remains ambiguous. The V end lost 2 bases, the J end lost 5 bases, and 18 bases lay between the germline ends. Germline CDR1 SEHNR, CDR2 FQNEAQ (reference sequence). This CDR3 spans 16 amino acids. CDR3 sequence reads: CASSLRAPTLATEAFF. In DNA, the CDR3 is TGTGCCAGCAGCTTAAGGGCACCCACCCTTGCGACTGAAGCTTTCTTT.

This chain joins TRBV6-5 and TRBJ1-1; D perhaps matches TRBD1 (6 bases). The germline gives CDR1 MNHEY, CDR2 SVGAGI. The germline V and J ends were trimmed by 5 bases and 6 bases, with 13 bases remaining between them. This CDR3 is built from 13 residues. The CDR3 spells CASSEYGGPEAFF. CDR3 bases: TGTGCCAGCAGTGAATATGGGGGGCCTGAAGCTTTCTTT.

V is TRBV19 and J is TRBJ2-7, with 7 bases that match TRBD1. The junction had 3 bases not matched to a gene; V was cut back by 4 bases and J by 0 bases. Per the germline V gene, CDR1 is LNHDA and CDR2 is SQIVND (reference sequence). The CDR3 is 14 residues long. The CDR3 nucleotides read TGTGCCAGTAGTAACCGACAGGGCTCCTACGAGCAGTACTTC. This codes for CASSNRQGSYEQYF.

This chain connects TRBV2 to TRBJ2-7; the D is unclear. V was pared by 0 bases and J by 6 bases, with 6 bases between. Germline values: CDR1 SNHLY, CDR2 FYNNEI. This CDR3 is built from 12 residues. The DNA for the CDR3 is TGTGCCAGCAGTGAAGCGGCAGCCGAGCAGTACTTC. Translated, it gives CASSEAAAEQYF.

The chain recombines TRBV28 with TRBJ1-4, with D possibly TRBD1 on 6 matching bases. The V gene lost 6 bases and the J gene lost 7 bases, with 21 bases spanning the gap. The length of the CDR3 is 16 residues. Germline loops: CDR1 MDHEN, CDR2 SYDVKM. This CDR3 reads CASSQSRGLQGEKLFF. The CDR3 DNA is TGTGCCAGCAGCCAATCCAGGGGACTGCAGGGTGAAAAACTGTTTTTT.

The chain recombines TRBV4-2 with TRBJ2-7, with 7 bases matching TRBD1. The CDR3 covers 13 residues. Germline V gene sequence: CDR1 LGHNA, CDR2 YNFKEQ. V shed 2 bases and J 6 bases; nucleotides not matched to a gene: 4. For the CDR3, the DNA is TGTGCCAGCAGCCAATTACAGGGGCGCGAGCAGTACTTC. It codes for CASSQLQGREQYF.

This chain connects TRBV11-1 to TRBJ2-1; D tentatively reads TRBD1 or TRBD2 (5 bases each). Germline CDR1 SGHAT, CDR2 FQDESV (reference sequence). Trimming took off 4 bases at V and 5 bases at J, with 12 bases between the two ends. The CDR3 has 14 amino acids. CDR3: CASSWFREHNEQFF. The DNA for the CDR3 is TGTGCCAGCAGCTGGTTCAGGGAGCACAATGAGCAGTTCTTC.

This chain connects TRBV27 to TRBJ1-1; D is unresolved. The CDR3 extends over 13 amino acids. Germline V lookup: CDR1 MNHEY, CDR2 SMNVEV (reference sequence). Between the trimmed V and J ends, which lost 3 bases and 4 bases, there was a span of 9 bases. The CDR3: CASSFGHSTEAFF. In DNA, the CDR3 is TGTGCCAGCAGTTTTGGGCACAGCACTGAAGCTTTCTTT.

The chain couples TRBV15 to TRBJ2-7, with unresolved D. Trimming removed 6 bases at V and 4 bases at J, with 13 bases between. CDR1 and CDR2 from the germline V gene are LNHNV and YYDKDF (reference sequence). CDR3 length: 13 residues. This chain's CDR3 is CATSISLGYEQYF. CDR3 nucleotide sequence: TGTGCCACCAGTATTTCTCTGGGGTACGAGCAGTACTTC.

The chain links TRBV7-9 to TRBJ2-3; TRBD2 might be the D (7 bases). CDR1 SEHNR and CDR2 FQNEAQ come from the germline V gene (reference sequence). The CDR3 totals 15 residues. V lost 6 bases to trimming and J lost 2 bases, with 15 bases between them. CDR3 DNA: TGTGCCAGCAGACCCCCGGGGGGCCACACAGATACGCAGTATTTT. This sequence encodes CASRPPGGHTDTQYF. Looking up the rest from reference TRBV7-9 and TRBJ2-3 gives the full variable domain: DTGVSQNPRHKITKRGQNVTFRCDPISEHNRLYWYRQTLGQGPEFLTYFQNEAQLEKSRLLSDRFSAERPKGSFSTLEIQRTEQGDSAMYLCASRPPGGHTDTQYFGPGTRLTVL.

The V and J genes are TRBV7-9 and TRBJ2-2; D is unresolved. The CDR3 has 14 residues. CDR1 SEHNR and CDR2 FQNEAQ come from the germline V gene (reference sequence). V was trimmed by 1 base and J by 1 base, leaving 4 bases between them. The CDR3 nucleotides read TGTGCCAGCAGCTTAGTTAGGAACACCGGGGAGCTGTTTTTT. This codes for CASSLVRNTGELFF. The variable domain in full, with the rest retrieved from reference TRBV7-9 and TRBJ2-2, is DTGVSQNPRHKITKRGQNVTFRCDPISEHNRLYWYRQTLGQGPEFLTYFQNEAQLEKSRLLSDRFSAERPKGSFSTLEIQRTEQGDSAMYLCASSLVRNTGELFFGEGSRLTVL.

V is TRBV7-2 and J is TRBJ1-1, with 10 bases matching TRBD1. This CDR3 spans 13 amino acids. CDR1 and CDR2 from the germline V gene are SGHTA and FQGNSA. Trimming removed 5 bases from V and 12 bases from J; junction bases left unmatched: 9. The CDR3 is CASSKGQGTGTFF. CDR3 nucleotides: TGTGCCAGCAGCAAGGGACAGGGGACGGGGACTTTCTTT.

The chain joins TRBV4-3 to TRBJ2-7; 10 nucleotides agree with TRBD2. CDR3 length: 16 residues. Per germline, CDR1 LGHNA and CDR2 YSLEER. V dropped 4 bases and J dropped 2; count of bases not matched to a gene: 8. DNA for the CDR3: TGCGCCAGCAGCCTGAGCGCACTAGCGGGGACCTACGAGCAGTACTTC. Its translation: CASSLSALAGTYEQYF.

The chain uses TRBV28 and TRBJ1-3; D remains unclear. Deletions cut 7 bases from V and 2 bases from J, with 12 bases between. There are 14 residues in the CDR3. Per germline, CDR1 MDHEN and CDR2 SYDVKM. CDR3 DNA: TGTGCCAGCACCCCCGTCGGGACTGGAAACACCATATATTTT. This codes for CASTPVGTGNTIYF.

The table lists this clone with a count of one. The genes are TRBV9 and TRBJ2-2; the D is unclear. Germline V CDR1 and CDR2: SGDLS, YYNGEE. V shed 0 bases and J shed 5 bases, with 17 bases lying between them. The CDR3 covers 17 residues. The CDR3 nucleotides are TGTGCCAGCAGCGTAGGAGCCTGGGTGGGGAAGACCGGGGAGCTGTTTTTT. The encoded protein is CASSVGAWVGKTGELFF.

V is TRBV7-8 and J is TRBJ1-1, with unresolved D. V dropped 5 bases and J dropped 0 bases, with 7 bases sitting between them. Germline assignment: CDR1 SGHVS and CDR2 FQNEAQ. CDR3 length: 13 amino acids. CDR3 residues: CASSPLVNTEAFF. CDR3 DNA sequence: TGTGCCAGCAGCCCCTTGGTGAACACTGAAGCTTTCTTT.

This CDR3 is CASSSGQGAWELFF. The CDR3 DNA sequence: TGTGCCAGTAGTTCCGGACAGGGGGCGTGGGAGCTGTTTTTT. This chain uses TRBV19 with TRBJ2-2; TRBD1 matches 11 bases. The CDR3 consists of 14 residues. V lost 5 bases, J lost 9 bases, and 5 bases stayed unmatched. The germline CDR1 and CDR2 sequences are LNHDA and SQIVND (reference sequence).

The chain combines TRBV29-1 with TRBJ2-1; D perhaps matches TRBD2 (6 bases). CDR3 length: 15 residues. The V gene lost 7 bases and the J gene lost 0 bases, with 16 bases spanning the gap. The V gene's germline CDR1 is SQVTM and CDR2 ANQGSEA. Here the CDR3 reads CSGSGGGSSYNEQFF. The DNA for the CDR3 is TGCAGCGGGTCGGGTGGGGGGAGCTCCTACAATGAGCAGTTCTTC.

V usage is TRBV27 and J usage is TRBJ1-2, with a tentative D call TRBD1 (6 bases). Germline V gives CDR1 MNHEY, CDR2 SMNVEV (reference sequence). The CDR3 spans 13 residues. V lost 3 bases to trimming and J lost 8 bases, with 13 bases between them. The CDR3 loop reads CASSFVGAGGYTF. The CDR3 DNA follows: TGTGCCAGCAGTTTCGTGGGGGCGGGCGGCTACACCTTC.

The chain combines TRBV29-1 with TRBJ1-2, with 7 nucleotides matching TRBD1. The CDR3 is made up of 13 amino acids. J gave up 6 bases and V 6 bases, and 10 bases lay outside the gene matches. Germline values: CDR1 SQVTM, CDR2 ANQGSEA. CDR3 DNA sequence: TGCAGCGTGAACCTAGGGGGCGTAGATGGCTACACCTTC. As protein: CSVNLGGVDGYTF.

V and J are TRBV4-3 and TRBJ1-2; D might be TRBD1 (6 bases). The CDR3 sequence is 17 residues long. Germline CDR1 and CDR2: LGHNA and YSLEER. V lost 0 bases to trimming and J lost 0 bases, with 14 bases between them. CDR3 sequence: CASSQEQGSLSNYGYTF. DNA of the CDR3: TGCGCCAGCAGCCAAGAACAGGGATCGCTATCTAACTATGGCTACACCTTC.

The chain employs TRBV4-3 and TRBJ2-7, with 7 bases lining up with TRBD2. Germline V CDR1 and CDR2: LGHNA, YSLEER. The CDR3 is 14 residues long. The trim removed 0 bases at V and 1 base at J, leaving 0 bases unmatched. Here the CDR3 reads CASSQEGGSYEQYF. CDR3 nucleotide sequence: TGCGCCAGCAGCCAAGAGGGGGGGTCCTACGAGCAGTACTTC.

In this sample, this clone turned up once. The J gene is TRBJ1-1, the V gene TRBV19; D unresolved. This CDR3 is built from 15 residues. CDR1 is LNHDA, CDR2 SQIVND, per germline (reference sequence). Trimming pared 2 bases from V and 2 bases from J, leaving 12 bases between. CDR3: CASSIYTETNTEAFF. In DNA, the CDR3 is TGTGCCAGTAGTATATATACAGAGACTAACACTGAAGCTTTCTTT.

The chain recombines TRBV27 with TRBJ2-7, with TRBD1 matching over 9 bases. Germline CDR1 is MNHEY and CDR2 is SMNVEV (reference sequence). The CDR3 spans 17 residues. Germline trimming cut 2 bases from V and 5 bases from J; bases unmatched to any gene: 13. The CDR3 sequence: CASSLRTTGQGSHEQYF. CDR3 DNA sequence: TGTGCCAGCAGTTTACGCACCACGGGACAGGGATCCCACGAGCAGTACTTC.

This chain's CDR3 is CAWSFGTISNQPQHF. The CDR3 DNA is TGTGCCTGGAGTTTCGGGACAATTAGCAATCAGCCCCAGCATTTT. The chain uses TRBV30 and TRBJ1-5, with D perhaps TRBD1 (6 bases). This CDR3 is built from 15 residues. Germline V gene data show CDR1 as GTSNPN and CDR2 as SVGIG (reference sequence). Deletions cut 2 bases from V and 0 bases from J, with 11 bases between.

The V call is TRBV19, the J call TRBJ2-1, with 11 bases lining up with TRBD1. Germline-derived CDR1 and CDR2 are LNHDA and SQIVND (reference sequence). The V gene end was trimmed by 2 bases and the J gene end by 13 bases; junction bases not matched to a gene: 10. CDR3 length equals 15 residues. The CDR3 sequence: CASSITGQGAYPQFF. For the CDR3, the DNA is TGTGCCAGTAGTATAACCGGACAGGGGGCTTACCCACAGTTCTTC.

The chain couples TRBV4-1 to TRBJ1-1; D uncertain. V lost 3 bases to trimming and J lost 8 bases, with 19 bases between them. Germline V lookup: CDR1 MGHRA, CDR2 YSYEKL. The CDR3 has 15 residues. CDR3 region: CASSHDPQFHDEAFF. CDR3 DNA sequence: TGCGCCAGCAGCCATGATCCACAATTTCACGACGAAGCTTTCTTT.

The chain links TRBV15 to TRBJ2-7; D remains ambiguous. The CDR3 is made up of 15 amino acids. CDR1 and CDR2 (germline): LNHNV, YYDKDF (reference sequence). V lost 4 bases and J 2 bases, leaving 15 bases between the germline ends. The CDR3 is CATSTQAVAAYEQYF. CDR3 bases: TGTGCCACCAGCACCCAGGCCGTCGCAGCCTACGAGCAGTACTTC.

The V gene is TRBV6-6, the J gene TRBJ2-7; D possibly corresponds to TRBD2 (5 bases). Trimming stripped 2 bases from V and 5 bases from J, with 7 bases between. CDR3 size: 12 residues. Germline CDR1 and CDR2: MNHNY and SVGAGI (reference sequence). The CDR3 is CASSYTGNEQYF. The CDR3 nucleotides read TGTGCCAGCAGTTACACCGGGAACGAGCAGTACTTC.